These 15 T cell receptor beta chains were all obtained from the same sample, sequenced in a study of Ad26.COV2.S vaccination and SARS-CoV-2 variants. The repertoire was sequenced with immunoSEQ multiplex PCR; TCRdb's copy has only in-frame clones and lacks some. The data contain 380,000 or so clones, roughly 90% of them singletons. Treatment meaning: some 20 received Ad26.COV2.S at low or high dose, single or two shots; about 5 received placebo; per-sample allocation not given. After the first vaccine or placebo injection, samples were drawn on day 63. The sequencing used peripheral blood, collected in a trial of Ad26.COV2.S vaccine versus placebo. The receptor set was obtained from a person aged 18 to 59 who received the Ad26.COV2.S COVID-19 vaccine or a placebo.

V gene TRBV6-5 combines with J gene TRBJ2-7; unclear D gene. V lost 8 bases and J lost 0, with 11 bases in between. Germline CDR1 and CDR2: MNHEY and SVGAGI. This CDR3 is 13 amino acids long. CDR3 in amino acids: CASRAVLSYEQYF. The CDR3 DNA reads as TGTGCCAGCCGGGCCGTACTCTCCTACGAGCAGTACTTC.

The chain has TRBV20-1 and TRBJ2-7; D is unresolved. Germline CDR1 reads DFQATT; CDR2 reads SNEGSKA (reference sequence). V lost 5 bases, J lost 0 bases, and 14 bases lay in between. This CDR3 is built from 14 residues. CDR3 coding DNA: TGCAGTGCTGGTGGTACGGTTTTCTCCTACGAGCAGTACTTC. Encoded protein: CSAGGTVFSYEQYF.

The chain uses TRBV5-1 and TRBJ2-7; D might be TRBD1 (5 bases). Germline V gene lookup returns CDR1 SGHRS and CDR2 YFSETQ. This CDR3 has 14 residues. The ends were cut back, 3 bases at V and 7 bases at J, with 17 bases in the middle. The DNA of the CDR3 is TGCGCCAGCAGCTCCGGGCAGGGAACACGGGAGCAGTACTTC. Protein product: CASSSGQGTREQYF.

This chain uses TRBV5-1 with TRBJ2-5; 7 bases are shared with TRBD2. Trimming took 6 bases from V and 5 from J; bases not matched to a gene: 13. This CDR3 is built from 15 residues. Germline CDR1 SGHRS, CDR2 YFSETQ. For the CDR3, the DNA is TGCGCCAGCACAACGGGGAGCGGGAAAGACGAGACCCAGTACTTC. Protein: CASTTGSGKDETQYF.

Written as DNA, the CDR3 is TGTGCCAGCAGTTCCTACAGGGGGACTAGCACAGATACGCAGTATTTT. The encoded protein is CASSSYRGTSTDTQYF. This sequence joins TRBV27 and TRBJ2-3; TRBD1 aligns across 8 bases. V was pared by 4 bases and J by 0 bases, with 6 bases of the junction left unmatched. Germline-derived CDR1 and CDR2 are MNHEY and SMNVEV (reference sequence). This CDR3 comprises 16 residues.

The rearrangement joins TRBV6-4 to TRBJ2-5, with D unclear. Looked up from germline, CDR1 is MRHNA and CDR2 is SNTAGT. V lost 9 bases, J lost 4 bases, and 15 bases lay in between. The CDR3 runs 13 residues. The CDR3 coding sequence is TGTGCCAGACGGGCTCAGTACCGAGAGACCCAGTACTTC. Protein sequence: CARRAQYRETQYF.

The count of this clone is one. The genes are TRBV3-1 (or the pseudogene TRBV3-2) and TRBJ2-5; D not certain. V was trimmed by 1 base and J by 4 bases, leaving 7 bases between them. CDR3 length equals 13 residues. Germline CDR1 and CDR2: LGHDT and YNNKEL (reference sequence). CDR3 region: CASSQGPGETQYF. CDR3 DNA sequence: TGTGCCAGCAGCCAAGGCCCGGGAGAGACCCAGTACTTC.

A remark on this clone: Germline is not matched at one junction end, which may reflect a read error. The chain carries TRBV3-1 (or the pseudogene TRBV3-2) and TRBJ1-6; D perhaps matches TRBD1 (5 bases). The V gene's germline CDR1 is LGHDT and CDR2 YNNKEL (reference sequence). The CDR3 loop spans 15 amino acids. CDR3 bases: TGTGCCAGCAGCGAAGACGGATCCGGGGGTTCACCCCTCCACTTT. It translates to CASSEDGSGGSPLHF.

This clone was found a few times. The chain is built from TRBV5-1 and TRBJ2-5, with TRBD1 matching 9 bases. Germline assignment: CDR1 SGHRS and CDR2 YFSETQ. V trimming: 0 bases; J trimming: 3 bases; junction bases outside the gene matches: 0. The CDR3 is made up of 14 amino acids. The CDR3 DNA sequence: TGCGCCAGCAGCTTGGGGGACAGGGAAGAGACCCAGTACTTC. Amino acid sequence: CASSLGDREETQYF.

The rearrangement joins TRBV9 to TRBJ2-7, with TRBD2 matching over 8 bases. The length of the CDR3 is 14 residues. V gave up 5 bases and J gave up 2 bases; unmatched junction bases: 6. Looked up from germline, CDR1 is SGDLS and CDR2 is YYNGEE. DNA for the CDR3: TGTGCCAGCAGTGGGGGACTAGACCCCTACGAGCAGTACTTC. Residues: CASSGGLDPYEQYF. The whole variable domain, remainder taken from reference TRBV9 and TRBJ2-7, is DSGVTQTPKHLITATGQRVTLRCSPRSGDLSVYWYQQSLDQGLQFLIQYYNGEERAKGNILERFSAQQFPDLHSELNLSSLELGDSALYFCASSGGLDPYEQYFGPGTRLTVT.

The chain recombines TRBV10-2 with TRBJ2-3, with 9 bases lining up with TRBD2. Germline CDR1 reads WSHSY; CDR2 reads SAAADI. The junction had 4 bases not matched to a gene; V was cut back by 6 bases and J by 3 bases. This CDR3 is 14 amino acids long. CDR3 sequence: CASSPSGETDTQYF. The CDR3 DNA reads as TGCGCCAGCAGCCCTAGCGGGGAAACAGATACGCAGTATTTT.

Here the CDR3 DNA reads TGTGCCAGCAGCCCCCCCATGAGGAAAGAGACCCAGTACTTC. Encoded protein: CASSPPMRKETQYF. This chain uses TRBV13 with TRBJ2-5; no definite D call. Germline CDR1 and CDR2: PRHDT and FYEKMQ (reference sequence). There are 14 residues in the CDR3. Trimming left V 5 bases short and J 3 bases short, with 13 bases between. The full variable domain, rest sourced from reference TRBV13 and TRBJ2-5, is AAGVIQSPRHLIKEKRETATLKCYPIPRHDTVYWYQQGPGQDPQFLISFYEKMQSDKGSIPDRFSAQQFSDYHSELNMSSLELGDSALYFCASSPPMRKETQYFGPGTRLLVL.

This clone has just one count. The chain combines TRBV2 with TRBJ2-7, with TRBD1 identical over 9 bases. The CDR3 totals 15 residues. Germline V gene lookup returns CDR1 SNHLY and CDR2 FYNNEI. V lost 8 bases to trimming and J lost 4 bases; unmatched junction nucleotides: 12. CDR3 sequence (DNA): TGTGCCAGCGGGGTGGGACGGGACAGGGTTTACGAGCAGTACTTC. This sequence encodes CASGVGRDRVYEQYF.

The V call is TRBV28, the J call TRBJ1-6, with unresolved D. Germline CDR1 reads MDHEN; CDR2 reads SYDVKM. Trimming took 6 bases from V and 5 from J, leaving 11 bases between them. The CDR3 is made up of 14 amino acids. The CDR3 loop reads CASRRGIHNSPLHF. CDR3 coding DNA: TGTGCCAGCAGACGGGGAATCCATAATTCACCCCTCCACTTT. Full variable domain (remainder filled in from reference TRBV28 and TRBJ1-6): DVKVTQSSRYLVKRTGEKVFLECVQDMDHENMFWYRQDPGLGLRLIYFSYDVKMKEKGDIPEGYSVSREKKERFSLILESASTNQTSMYLCASRRGIHNSPLHFGNGTRLTVT.

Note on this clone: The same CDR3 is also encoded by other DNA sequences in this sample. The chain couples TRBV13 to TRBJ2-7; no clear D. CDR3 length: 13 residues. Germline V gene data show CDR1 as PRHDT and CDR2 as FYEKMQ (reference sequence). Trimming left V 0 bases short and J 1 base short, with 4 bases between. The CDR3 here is CASSLGASYEQYF. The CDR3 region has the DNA TGTGCCAGCAGCTTAGGTGCGTCCTACGAGCAGTACTTC.